This T cell receptor (beta chain) was documented in a study of blood T cell repertoires in COVID-19. Study-level background: Acute-phase and convalescent COVID-19 samples originated in the United States, Italy and Spain. PBMCs, B-cell-depleted T cells, or T cells were the source of the cDNA or gDNA that made up the material.

Seattle patient enrollment occurred during active infection, with longitudinal follow-up thereafter. CDR1 is MNHEY and CDR2 is SVGAGI in the germline V gene. The CDR3 is 12 amino acids. The V and J ends lost 6 bases and 10 bases, in that order; junction bases with no gene match: 3. In the authors' methods: How many nucleated cells were present was estimated from reference gene primer amplification. Sequencing used immunoSEQ multiplex PCR; TCRdb keeps in-frame clones, though not all of them. V and J calls and clone size come straight from that table; D and trimming were deduced from the DNA. The table records about 170,000 clones, 70% to 85% of them present only once.

This chain connects TRBV6-5 to TRBJ1-6; 7 positions agree with TRBD1. The sample taken for sequencing was peripheral blood. This receptor was identified in a man older than 75 with COVID-19, enrolled during active disease. The CDR3 is CASRTGQSPLHF. The CDR3 nucleotides are TGTGCCAGCAGGACAGGGCAGTCACCCCTCCACTTT.